This T cell receptor (beta chain) was retrieved from a study of shared T cell receptors in the human thymus. Notes on this clone: At one of its ends the junction is not consistent with the germline gene, which may arise from a read error.

Clones were read by immunoSEQ multiplex PCR, and TCRdb kept only the in-frame ones, dropping some. The repertoire includes 600,000 or so clones, 87% of them detected once, and roughly 0.0087% sits in the top ten. This CDR3 is built from 17 residues. Germline V CDR1 and CDR2: ENHRY, SYGVKD. This sample also belongs to another study, concerning human thymus T cells. As that report states: Thymus tissue for the work was resected from patients undergoing corrective heart surgery. In thymic and blood repertoires alike, V and J usage looked biased.

The origin of this receptor is a boy under three years old with a congenital heart defect. V is TRBV10-3 and J is TRBJ1-6, with 9 bases lining up with TRBD1. The sample taken for sequencing was thymocytes. The CDR3 protein is CAISQAGQGSFNSPLHF. In DNA form, the CDR3 reads TGTGCCATCAGTCAGGCGGGACAGGGTTCCTTTAATTCACCCCTCCACTTT.